Listed here are 2 T cell receptor beta chains from one sample, sequenced in a study of control samples from healthy donors and cancer patients. Using immunoSEQ multiplex PCR, the repertoire was profiled, and TCRdb retains in-frame clones only, with some absent. The profile covers about 53,000 clones, with about nine tenths appearing a single time and 11% to 15% taken by the ten largest. The sequenced sample consisted of PBMCs. The receptors here all came from a man between 60 and 75 years old with head and neck cancer.

In this sample, this clone turned up a few times. The chain joins TRBV19 to TRBJ1-5; 9 bases fit TRBD1. Trimming removed 9 bases from V and 5 bases from J; junction bases left unmatched: 5. The CDR3 is 13 residues long. Per germline, CDR1 LNHDA and CDR2 SQIVND (reference sequence). The CDR3 DNA reads as TGTGCCAGCCGGGGACAGGGATATCAGCCCCAGCATTTT. Translating it yields CASRGQGYQPQHF.

The CDR3: CASSRITTGTELFF. In DNA form, the CDR3 reads TGTGCCAGCAGTCGAATTACCACCGGGACAGAGTTGTTCTTC. The chain uses TRBV28 and TRBJ2-1; TRBD1 agrees at 7 bases. V dropped 5 bases and J dropped 15; count of bases not matched to a gene: 16. The CDR3 has 14 residues. Germline V gene lookup returns CDR1 MDHEN and CDR2 SYDVKM.